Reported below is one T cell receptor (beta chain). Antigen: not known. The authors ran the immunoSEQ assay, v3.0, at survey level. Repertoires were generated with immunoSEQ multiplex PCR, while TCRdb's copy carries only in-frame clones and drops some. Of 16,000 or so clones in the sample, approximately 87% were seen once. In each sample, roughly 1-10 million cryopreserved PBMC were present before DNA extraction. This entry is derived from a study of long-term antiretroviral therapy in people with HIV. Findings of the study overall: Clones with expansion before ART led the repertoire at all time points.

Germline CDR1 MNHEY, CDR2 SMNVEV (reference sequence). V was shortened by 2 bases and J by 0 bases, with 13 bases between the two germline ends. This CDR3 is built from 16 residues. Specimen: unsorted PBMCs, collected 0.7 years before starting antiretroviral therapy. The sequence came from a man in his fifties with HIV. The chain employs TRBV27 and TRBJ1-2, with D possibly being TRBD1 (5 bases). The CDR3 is CASSLRQFPANYGYTF. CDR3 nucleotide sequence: TGTGCCAGCAGTTTACGACAGTTTCCCGCTAACTATGGCTACACCTTC.